The entry that follows covers one TCR beta chain sequence. The data derive from a study of patients and donors after allogeneic stem cell transplantation. TCRdb re-analysed the RT-PCR reads in MiXCR, keeping a single row per CDR3 protein. This sample carries about 960,000 distinct CDR3 sequences, approximately 19% of them seen once, and the ten largest clones take 5% to 7.5%. Germline V gene sequence: CDR1 DFQATT, CDR2 SNEGSKA (reference sequence). V shed 3 bases and J shed 7 bases, with 10 bases lying between them. The CDR3 spans 12 residues. The TCR was taken from a human donor who was either an allogeneic HSCT recipient or a stem cell or donor lymphocyte infusion donor (not recorded which). It is not recorded whose cells these are; they may come from a transplant donor. Sequenced material: blood, either unsorted or a sorted T cell fraction (not recorded which). The J gene is TRBJ1-5, the V gene TRBV20-1; D might be TRBD1 (5 bases). In nucleotides, the CDR3 is TGCAGTGCTAGTACAGGAAGGCAGCCCCAGCATTTT. Amino acids: CSASTGRQPQHF.